The T cell receptor beta chain described here comes from a study of T cells after yellow fever vaccination. Across the whole study: For low cell numbers, libraries were made with SMART-Seq v4 Ultra Low Input. General study findings and limits: The presence of abundant clonotypes contaminating from the bulk population was possible in FACS-sorted repertoires. Post-booster repertoires contained most primary-vaccination clones again (around 97% CD4, roughly 91% CD8).

A 5'RACE template-switching step, the method used to make TCR cDNA, added a universal primer site and UMIs. TCRdb processed the 5' RACE reads anew with MiXCR; each CDR3 protein has one entry. The sample includes about 630,000 distinct CDR3 sequences, over 9% seen only once; the top ten take 15%. V lost 2 bases, J lost 7 bases, and 7 bases stayed unmatched. The germline gives CDR1 SGHRS, CDR2 YFSETQ. The CDR3 has 15 residues. Concerning this clonotype itself: Its matching antigen is unknown.

The V gene is TRBV5-1, the J gene TRBJ2-1, with 9 bases lining up with TRBD2. The TCR was taken from a young man who received the YFV17D yellow fever vaccine. Sequencing was performed on PBMCs, taken on the day of the yellow fever booster vaccination. The CDR3 DNA reads TGCGCCAGCAGCTTTTCAGCGGGAGGCACGAATGAGCAGTTCTTC. This gives the protein CASSFSAGGTNEQFF.